The clone carrying this TCR beta chain occurred once. Its antigen remains unidentified. This sample stems from a study of beta chain features in type 1 diabetes. Study observations and caveats: Compared to healthy donors, patients appeared to have naive, central memory and Treg TCRB repertoires that were more alike.

The authors obtained over 95% purity in all sorted populations. This CDR3 contains 13 residues. Germline CDR1 reads MNHNY; CDR2 reads SVGAGI (reference sequence). The V and J ends lost 6 bases and 5 bases, in that order; junction bases with no gene match: 6. Isolated RNA was reverse transcribed in full, so expressed TCRB transcripts were sequenced. Generated by immunoSEQ multiplex PCR, the TCRdb table keeps only in-frame clones and is missing some. The table has about half a million clones, about an eighth seen once. This sequence joins TRBV6-6 and TRBJ2-5, with 7 bases aligning to TRBD1. Sequenced sample: naive CD4+ T cells from blood. The origin of this receptor is a woman aged 18-29 years in good health. The CDR3 reads CASSLQGLETQYF. CDR3 in DNA: TGTGCCAGCAGCCTACAGGGGTTGGAGACCCAGTACTTC.